Following are 16 T cell receptor beta chains from one sample sequenced in a study of neurological immune-mediated disorders. TCRdb independently ran MiXCR on the 5' RACE reads; one entry per CDR3 protein. This sample has about 59,000 distinct CDR3 sequences, with under 30% found just once. Regarding time point: technical triplicate 2. Sequenced: PBMCs. The source of these receptors is a man aged 55 to 69 with HTLV-1-associated myelopathy (HAM/TSP).

This clonotype was recorded many times. Since a much larger clone is just one base distant, this may be a read error. V is TRBV29-1 and J is TRBJ2-3; D unresolved. Germline V CDR1 and CDR2: SQVTM, ANQGSEA. This CDR3 region has 12 residues. Trimming shortened V by 2 bases and J by 1 base, and 4 bases separated the two germline ends. CDR3 loop: CSVEQGTDTQYF. In DNA, the CDR3 is TGCAGCGTTGAACAGGGCACAGATACGCAGTATTTT.

In its sample, this clonotype ranks as medium-sized. V usage is TRBV29-1 and J usage is TRBJ2-5; possibly TRBD2 for D (6 bases). The CDR3 consists of 11 residues. Per the germline V gene, CDR1 is SQVTM and CDR2 is ANQGSEA. Trimming took off 7 bases at V and 2 bases at J, with 8 bases between the two ends. The CDR3 sequence: CSAGTQETQYF. CDR3 in DNA: TGCAGCGCCGGGACTCAAGAGACCCAGTACTTC. Using reference TRBV29-1 and TRBJ2-5 for the parts outside the CDR3, the full variable domain is SAVISQKPSRDICQRGTSLTIQCQVDSQVTMMFWYRQQPGQSLTLIATANQGSEATYESGFVIDKFPISRPNLTFSTLTVSNMSPEDSSIYLCSAGTQETQYFGPGTRLLVL.

The chain recombines TRBV5-5 with TRBJ2-2, with 12 nucleotides matching TRBD2. This CDR3 spans 15 amino acids. Trimming cost V 4 bases and J 3 bases; bases outside gene matches: 1. Germline V gives CDR1 SGHKS, CDR2 YYEKEE (reference sequence). The CDR3 DNA reads TGTGCCAGCAGCGCTAGCGGGAGGGACACCGGGGAGCTGTTTTTT. As protein: CASSASGRDTGELFF.

This clonotype occurred a few times. J is TRBJ2-6 and V is TRBV12-3 or TRBV12-4; D unclear. V lost 3 bases and J lost 0, with 6 bases in between. The CDR3 runs 15 residues. The CDR3 coding sequence is TGTGCCAGCAGTTTGGGGTTCTCTGGGGCCAACGTCCTGACTTTC. Its translation is CASSLGFSGANVLTF.

This clonotype was observed a handful of times. This chain links TRBV6-5 with TRBJ1-2, with D possibly matching TRBD1 (6 bases). Looked up from germline, CDR1 is MNHEY and CDR2 is SVGAGI. The germline V and J ends were trimmed by 4 bases and 7 bases, with 19 bases remaining between them. CDR3 size: 15 residues. The CDR3 sequence: CASSSPGRGVGGYTF. The CDR3 DNA reads as TGTGCCAGCAGTTCGCCTGGCAGGGGTGTCGGTGGCTACACCTTC.

The chain recombines TRBV20-1 with TRBJ1-1; 9 bases fit TRBD1. V shed 4 bases, J shed 2 bases, and the junction held 2 bases outside the gene matches. The CDR3 extends over 13 amino acids. CDR1 and CDR2 (germline): DFQATT, SNEGSKA (reference sequence). The CDR3 loop reads CSATTGGNTEAFF. CDR3 coding DNA: TGCAGTGCTACGACAGGGGGTAACACTGAAGCTTTCTTT.

This clonotype has ten or more counts. The rearrangement joins TRBV20-1 to TRBJ2-2, with D uncertain. The CDR3 length is 12 residues. From germline, CDR1 is DFQATT and CDR2 SNEGSKA (reference sequence). The germline V and J ends were trimmed by 6 bases and 0 bases, with 5 bases remaining between them. DNA of the CDR3: TGCAGTGCGGCGGCGAACACCGGGGAGCTGTTTTTT. Its translation is CSAAANTGELFF.

With regard to this clonotype: Mismatch with germline at one junction end may stem from a read error. The rearrangement links TRBV3-1 to TRBJ2-5; 11 nucleotides agree with TRBD2. From germline, CDR1 is LGHDT and CDR2 YNNKEL (reference sequence). This CDR3 has 16 amino acids. CDR3: CANSSYSGRAFETQYF. CDR3 DNA: TGTGCCAACAGCTCCTATAGCGGGAGGGCCTTCGAGACCCAGTACTTC.

This clonotype has only a few counts. This chain uses TRBV19 with TRBJ2-7; D is perhaps TRBD1 (6 bases). Germline CDR1 and CDR2: LNHDA and SQIVND (reference sequence). V lost 6 bases and J 6 bases, leaving 15 bases between the germline ends. The CDR3 totals 13 residues. The DNA of the CDR3 is TGTGCCAGTAGCCCAGGAGCCAGGGGCGAGCAGTACTTC. As protein: CASSPGARGEQYF.

Only a few counts were recorded for this clonotype. The V and J genes are TRBV9 and TRBJ2-2; the D is unclear. Germline V gives CDR1 SGDLS, CDR2 YYNGEE. Between the trimmed V and J ends, which lost 7 bases and 3 bases, there was a span of 19 bases. This CDR3 spans 16 amino acids. The chain's CDR3 is CASGPSSGRDTGELFF. The DNA for the CDR3 is TGTGCCAGCGGACCCAGTTCAGGCCGGGACACCGGGGAGCTGTTTTTT.

This clonotype has ten or more counts. The chain recombines TRBV9 with TRBJ2-1, with D possibly matching TRBD2 (7 bases). V lost 3 bases and J 3 bases, leaving 10 bases between the germline ends. Germline loops: CDR1 SGDLS, CDR2 YYNGEE. This CDR3 region has 14 residues. In DNA form, the CDR3 reads TGTGCCAGCAGCGGGGGAGGGGGCTACAATGAGCAGTTCTTC. Residues: CASSGGGGYNEQFF.

Many counts were recorded for this clonotype. V is TRBV6-6 and J is TRBJ2-7, with TRBD2 identical over 10 bases. This CDR3 has 14 amino acids. CDR1 MNHNY and CDR2 SVGAGI come from the germline V gene (reference sequence). V shed 6 bases and J 4 bases; nucleotides not matched to a gene: 6. CDR3 residues: CASSLGLADYEQYF. DNA for the CDR3: TGTGCCAGCAGCCTCGGACTAGCGGATTACGAGCAGTACTTC.

This chain joins TRBV7-2 and TRBJ1-3; D is unclear. CDR1 and CDR2 (germline): SGHTA, FQGNSA. Trimming pared 0 bases from V and 0 bases from J, leaving 9 bases between. The CDR3 runs 16 residues. The CDR3 sequence: CASSLAGQPSGNTIYF. As DNA, the CDR3 is TGTGCCAGCAGCTTAGCTGGCCAGCCCTCTGGAAACACCATATATTTT.

This clonotype has at least ten counts. The junction departs from the called germline gene at one end, perhaps through a read error. Written as DNA, the CDR3 is TGCGCCAGCAGTGAGGAGTTTCGGGTGTTTTTT. Encoded protein: CASSEEFRVFF. This chain links TRBV10-2 with TRBJ1-3; D is unresolved. Germline values: CDR1 WSHSY, CDR2 SAAADI. There are 11 residues in the CDR3.

In this sample, this clonotype turned up many times. V usage is TRBV7-8 and J usage is TRBJ2-1, with 8 bases identical to TRBD2. The CDR3 sequence is 13 residues long. The V segment lost 1 base and the J segment 10 bases; nucleotides outside the gene matches: 3. Germline V CDR1 and CDR2: SGHVS, FQNEAQ. The CDR3 is CASSLGAGAEQFF. CDR3 DNA sequence: TGTGCCAGCAGCTTAGGAGCGGGAGCCGAGCAGTTCTTC.

This clonotype showed up many times. The chain uses TRBV27 and TRBJ2-7; perhaps TRBD1 as D (6 bases). CDR3 length: 13 amino acids. Germline values: CDR1 MNHEY, CDR2 SMNVEV (reference sequence). Trimming removed 10 bases at V and 4 bases at J, with 17 bases between. CDR3 nucleotides: TGTGCCAACCGGACAGACACAAAGTACGAGCAGTACTTC. This translates into CANRTDTKYEQYF.